This T cell receptor beta chain was sequenced in a study of blood T cell repertoires in COVID-19. Assay used: immunoSEQ multiplex PCR; TCRdb lists only in-frame clones, some missing. This sample has about 80,000 clones, with roughly four fifths found just once. CDR1 is SEHNR and CDR2 is FQNEAQ in the germline V gene (reference sequence). This CDR3 has 12 residues. Trimming pared 6 bases from V and 3 bases from J, leaving 8 bases between. This clonotype was obtained from a man between 60 and 75 years old with acute or convalescent COVID-19. J is TRBJ1-1 and V is TRBV7-9; D is possibly TRBD1 (5 bases). Source material: peripheral blood. The CDR3 protein is CASRVRDTEAFF. CDR3 nucleotide sequence: TGTGCCAGCAGGGTCAGGGACACTGAAGCTTTCTTT. Complete variable domain (other parts from reference TRBV7-9 and TRBJ1-1): DTGVSQNPRHKITKRGQNVTFRCDPISEHNRLYWYRQTLGQGPEFLTYFQNEAQLEKSRLLSDRFSAERPKGSFSTLEIQRTEQGDSAMYLCASRVRDTEAFFGQGTRLTVV.